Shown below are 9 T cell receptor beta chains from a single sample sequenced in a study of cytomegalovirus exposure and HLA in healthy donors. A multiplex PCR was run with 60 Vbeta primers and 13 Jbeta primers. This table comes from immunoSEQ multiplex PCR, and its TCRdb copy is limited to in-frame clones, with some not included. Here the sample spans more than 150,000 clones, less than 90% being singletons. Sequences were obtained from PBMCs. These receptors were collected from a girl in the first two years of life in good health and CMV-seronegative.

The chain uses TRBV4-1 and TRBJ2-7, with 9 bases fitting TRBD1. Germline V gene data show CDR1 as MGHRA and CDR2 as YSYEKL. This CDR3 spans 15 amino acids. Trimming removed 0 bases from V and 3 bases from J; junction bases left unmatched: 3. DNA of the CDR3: TGCGCCAGCAGCCAAGATCAGACAGGGGGCTACGAGCAGTACTTC. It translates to CASSQDQTGGYEQYF.

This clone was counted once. CDR3 bases: TGCGCCAGCAGCCGCGACACAGGGGCATCAACCTACGAGCAGTACTTC. Protein product: CASSRDTGASTYEQYF. V and J are TRBV5-1 and TRBJ2-7; TRBD1 matches at 7 bases. There are 16 residues in the CDR3. CDR1 SGHRS and CDR2 YFSETQ come from the germline V gene. J gave up 2 bases and V 4 bases, and 12 bases lay outside the gene matches.

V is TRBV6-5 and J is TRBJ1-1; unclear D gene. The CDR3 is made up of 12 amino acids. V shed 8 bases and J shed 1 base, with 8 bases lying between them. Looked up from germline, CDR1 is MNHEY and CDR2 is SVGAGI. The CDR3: CASPRRNTEAFF. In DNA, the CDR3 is TGTGCCAGCCCGCGCCGGAACACTGAAGCTTTCTTT.

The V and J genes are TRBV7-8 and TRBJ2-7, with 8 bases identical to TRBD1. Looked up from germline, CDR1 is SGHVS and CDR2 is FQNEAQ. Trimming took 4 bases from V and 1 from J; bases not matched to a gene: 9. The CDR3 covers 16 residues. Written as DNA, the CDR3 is TGTGCCAGCAGCTCGGGACAGGCCTATAGGTCCTACGAGCAGTACTTC. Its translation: CASSSGQAYRSYEQYF.

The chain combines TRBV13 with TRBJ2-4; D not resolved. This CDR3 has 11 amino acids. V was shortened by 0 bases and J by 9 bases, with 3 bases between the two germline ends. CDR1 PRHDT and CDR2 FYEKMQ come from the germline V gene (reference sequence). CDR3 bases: TGTGCCAGCAGCTTAGGTAGCATTCAGTACTTC. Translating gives CASSLGSIQYF.

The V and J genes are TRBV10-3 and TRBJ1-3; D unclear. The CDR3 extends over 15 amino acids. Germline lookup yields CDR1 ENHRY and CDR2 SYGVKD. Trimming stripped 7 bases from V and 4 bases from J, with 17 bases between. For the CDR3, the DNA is TGTGCCATCATGGCGGATGCCTCTGCCGGAAACACCATATATTTT. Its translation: CAIMADASAGNTIYF.

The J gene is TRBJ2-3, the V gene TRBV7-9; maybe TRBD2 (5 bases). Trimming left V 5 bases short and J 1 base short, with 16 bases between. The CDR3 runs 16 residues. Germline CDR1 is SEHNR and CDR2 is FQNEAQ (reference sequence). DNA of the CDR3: TGTGCCAGCAGCCTTCCCAGCGGACGGGGCACAGATACGCAGTATTTT. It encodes CASSLPSGRGTDTQYF.

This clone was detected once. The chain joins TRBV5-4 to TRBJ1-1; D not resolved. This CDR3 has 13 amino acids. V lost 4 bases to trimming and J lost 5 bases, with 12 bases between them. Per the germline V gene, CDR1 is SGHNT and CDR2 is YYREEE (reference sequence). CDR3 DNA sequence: TGTGCCAGCAGCCTACCACGCGGGACTGAAGCTTTCTTT. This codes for CASSLPRGTEAFF.

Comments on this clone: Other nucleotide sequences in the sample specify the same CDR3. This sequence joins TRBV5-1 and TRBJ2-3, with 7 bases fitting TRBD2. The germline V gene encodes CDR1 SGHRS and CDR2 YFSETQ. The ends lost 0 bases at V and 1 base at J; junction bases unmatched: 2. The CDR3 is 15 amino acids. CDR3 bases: TGCGCCAGCAGCTTGGGCGGGGGAGGCACAGATACGCAGTATTTT. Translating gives CASSLGGGGTDTQYF.